In this sample, the clone carrying this TCR beta chain turned up many times. The CDR3 spans 15 residues. The V gene end was trimmed by 3 bases and the J gene end by 1 base; junction bases not matched to a gene: 4. CDR1 and CDR2 from the germline V gene are SGHNT and YENEEA. The data belong to a study of T cells in Graves' hyperthyroidism and ophthalmopathy. TCR beta CDR3 regions were amplified from RNA. The study used the HTBI primer set for a first-round RT-PCR of the TCR CDR3. Each CDR3 protein is one row after TCRdb ran MiXCR on the multiplex PCR reads. The sample has around 580,000 distinct CDR3 sequences, roughly 17% seen once.

The clonotype comes from a woman under 30 with Graves' hyperthyroidism. Input material: blood. The V gene is TRBV11-3, the J gene TRBJ2-3, with 7 bases fitting TRBD1. CDR3: CASSLGQSRTDTQYF. The CDR3 coding sequence is TGTGCCAGCAGCTTGGGACAGTCCCGCACAGATACGCAGTATTTT. Full variable domain (outside the CDR3, taken from reference TRBV11-3 and TRBJ2-3): EAGVVQSPRYKIIEKKQPVAFWCNPISGHNTLYWYLQNLGQGPELLIRYENEEAVDDSQLPKDRFSAERLKGVDSTLKIQPAELGDSAVYLCASSLGQSRTDTQYFGPGTRLTVL.